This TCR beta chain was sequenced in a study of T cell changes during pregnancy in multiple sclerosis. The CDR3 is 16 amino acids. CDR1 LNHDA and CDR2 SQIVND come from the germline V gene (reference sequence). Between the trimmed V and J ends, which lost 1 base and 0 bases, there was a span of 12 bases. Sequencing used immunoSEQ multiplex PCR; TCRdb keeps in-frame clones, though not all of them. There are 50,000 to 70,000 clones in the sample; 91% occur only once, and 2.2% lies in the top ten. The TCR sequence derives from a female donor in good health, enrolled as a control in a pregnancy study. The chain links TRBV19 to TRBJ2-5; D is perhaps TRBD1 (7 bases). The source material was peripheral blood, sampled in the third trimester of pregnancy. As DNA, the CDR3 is TGTGCCAGTAGTATAGGCGGCAGGGGGGACCAAGAGACCCAGTACTTC. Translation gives CASSIGGRGDQETQYF.